A selection of T cell receptor beta chains follows, all from one sample in a study of cytomegalovirus exposure and HLA in healthy donors. Method: immunoSEQ multiplex PCR; TCRdb's copy keeps in-frame clones and lacks some. Altogether about 160,000 clones are present, more than 80% being singletons, with the ten largest covering roughly 7.5%. Sequenced: PBMCs. These receptor sequences come from a woman younger than 45 in good health and CMV-seropositive. The conserved cysteine and the conserved F or W are not part of the CDR3 here.

V gene	J gene	CDR3 protein
TRBV30	TRBJ2-1	AWSEVIWGGAHNEQF
TRBV9	TRBJ1-3	ASSVGSISGNTIY
TRBV29-1	TRBJ2-1	SVERLAGGYNEQF
TRBV28	TRBJ1-1	ASSSYDSNTEAF
TRBV28	TRBJ2-2	ASSLIGRGGSGELF
TRBV5-4	TRBJ1-2	ASSWGQVSWVDT
TRBV7-2	TRBJ2-7	ASSSIDRVYEQY
TRBV4-1	TRBJ1-2	ASSRSGQAAIYGYT
TRBV18	TRBJ2-3	ASSPRRGNGVADTQY
TRBV5-1	TRBJ1-6	ASSLRGSSYNSPLH
TRBV5-6	TRBJ1-5	ASSLTGHHQPQH
TRBV11-2	-	ASNPITGAAYEQY
TRBV30	TRBJ1-1	AWSVRDRVNTEAF
TRBV9	TRBJ2-7	ASSVASGGYEQY
TRBV13	TRBJ2-3	ASSTPGLTYTDTQY
TRBV7-2	TRBJ2-7	ASSFIQRYEQY
TRBV11-3	TRBJ2-3	ASSTSGSTDTQY
TRBV2	TRBJ1-6	ASTEDRGRNSPLH
TRBV5-6	TRBJ2-7	ASTFGTGAYEQY
TRBV4-3	TRBJ1-1	ASSQENGRGGSEAF
TRBV6-5	TRBJ2-7	ASSYKRASDSYEQY
TRBV7-8	TRBJ2-3	ASSYRTGYTDTQY
TRBV6-1	TRBJ1-5	ASSELGGQPQH
TRBV29-1	TRBJ2-3	SVRGTGGDTQY
TRBV7-3	TRBJ2-1	ASSLGSGGHNEQF
TRBV19	TRBJ1-2	ASTLGQGGGYGYT
TRBV5-1	TRBJ2-7	ASRLGDRGSEQY
TRBV19	TRBJ1-6	ASSIRLGQGRRSSPLH
TRBV7-3	TRBJ2-3	ASSKGTSVADTQY
TRBV5-1	TRBJ1-2	ASSSSGNEGYT
TRBV11-2	TRBJ2-7	ASSRTGLEQY
TRBV19	TRBJ1-1	ASSLGLMNTEAF
TRBV4-1	TRBJ1-5	ASSQGIAYRRNQPQH
TRBV4-1	TRBJ2-2	ASSRTAREHRVAGELF
TRBV7-8	TRBJ1-5	ASSLAGSHQPQH
TRBV5-6	TRBJ2-5	ASSLVGQEETQY
TRBV6-5	TRBJ1-1	ASSQRTGEAF
TRBV7-8	TRBJ1-4	ASSLARVQFLTTNEKLF
TRBV7-9	TRBJ2-5	ASSLARTGDKRETQY
TRBV7-9	TRBJ1-1	ASSTWAGNTEAF
TRBV28	TRBJ1-1	ASSSGQLPTEAF
TRBV19	TRBJ2-7	ASSRSGGPSSYEQY
TRBV13	TRBJ2-3	ASSFGRGRADTQY
TRBV5-1	TRBJ2-2	ASRPMQREGELF
TRBV11-1	TRBJ1-2	ASSRRQGDGYT
TRBV10-3	TRBJ1-4	AIRGSDEKLF
TRBV28	TRBJ2-5	ASSLPGHQETQY
TRBV21-1	TRBJ1-6	ASSLRPGTHNSPLH
TRBV6-5	TRBJ1-1	ASSNWDRENTEAF
TRBV10-2	TRBJ2-2	ASRLPSPGGPNTGELF